These T cell receptor beta chains were read from a single sample in a study of shared clonotypes between healthy human individuals. The method was immunoSEQ multiplex PCR; TCRdb's version includes in-frame clones alone and lacks a portion of them. This sample carries 2 million or so clones, about 95% of them seen once, and the ten largest clones take about 1.1%. The sequencing sample was made of naive CD8+ T cells sorted from blood. These TCRs come from a man aged 18 to 30 in good health. Both conserved end residues are part of each CDR3. D genes are given only for firm matches. Rows give clone size only sometimes, using once, few, many, or a class for an expanded clone.

v_gene: TRBV10-1; d_gene: NA; j_gene: TRBJ1-1; abundance: NA; CDR3aa: CASSESIGESVPEAFF; CDR3nt: TGCGCCAGCAGTGAGTCGATTGGAGAATCTGTCCCTGAAGCTTTCTTT
v_gene: TRBV11-2; d_gene: NA; j_gene: TRBJ2-7; abundance: NA; CDR3aa: CASSYPSSRLEQYF; CDR3nt: TGTGCCAGCAGCTACCCTAGCTCTCGGCTCGAGCAGTACTTC
v_gene: TRBV30; d_gene: TRBD1; j_gene: TRBJ2-7; abundance: NA; CDR3aa: CAWSWGTGPYEQYF; CDR3nt: TGTGCCTGGAGTTGGGGGACAGGGCCCTACGAGCAGTACTTC
v_gene: TRBV7-9; d_gene: NA; j_gene: TRBJ1-2; abundance: NA; CDR3aa: CASSLGQSPYGYTF; CDR3nt: TGTGCCAGCAGCTTAGGCCAGTCCCCCTATGGCTACACCTTC
v_gene: TRBV4-1; d_gene: TRBD2; j_gene: TRBJ2-1; abundance: NA; CDR3aa: CASSPSGGATNEQFF; CDR3nt: TGCGCCAGCAGCCCCAGCGGGGGGGCCACTAATGAGCAGTTCTTC
v_gene: TRBV4-1; d_gene: NA; j_gene: TRBJ1-4; abundance: once; CDR3aa: CASSSTGLGEKLFF; CDR3nt: TGCGCCAGCAGCTCTACAGGGCTAGGAGAAAAACTGTTTTTT
v_gene: TRBV13; d_gene: TRBD2; j_gene: TRBJ2-7; abundance: NA; CDR3aa: CASSFGVAGVGNPYEQYF; CDR3nt: TGTGCCAGCAGCTTTGGGGTAGCGGGAGTTGGTAACCCCTACGAGCAGTACTTC
v_gene: TRBV2; d_gene: TRBD1; j_gene: TRBJ1-5; abundance: once; CDR3aa: CASSRGQDNQPQHF; CDR3nt: TGTGCCAGCAGTAGGGGACAGGACAATCAGCCCCAGCATTTT
v_gene: TRBV29-1; d_gene: NA; j_gene: TRBJ2-1; abundance: NA; CDR3aa: CSVETHEQFF; CDR3nt: TGCAGCGTTGAGACGCATGAGCAGTTCTTC
v_gene: TRBV27; d_gene: TRBD1; j_gene: TRBJ2-7; abundance: NA; CDR3aa: CASSSGTGQEQYF; CDR3nt: TGTGCCAGCAGTTCCGGGACAGGGCAGGAGCAGTACTTC
v_gene: TRBV11-2; d_gene: NA; j_gene: TRBJ2-5; abundance: once; CDR3aa: CASSPPIAGVTQYF; CDR3nt: TGTGCCAGCAGCCCCCCTATTGCAGGGGTAACCCAGTACTTC
v_gene: TRBV5-1; d_gene: TRBD1; j_gene: TRBJ2-7; abundance: NA; CDR3aa: CASRPQGQVSYEQYF; CDR3nt: TGCGCCAGCAGACCTCAGGGACAGGTTTCCTACGAGCAGTACTTC
v_gene: TRBV7-8; d_gene: NA; j_gene: TRBJ2-7; abundance: NA; CDR3aa: CASSLAETYEQYF; CDR3nt: TGTGCCAGCAGCTTAGCAGAAACCTACGAGCAGTACTTC
v_gene: TRBV28; d_gene: TRBD2; j_gene: TRBJ2-7; abundance: NA; CDR3aa: CASSLRGLAGLVFEQYF; CDR3nt: TGTGCCAGCAGTTTAAGGGGGTTGGCGGGACTAGTCTTCGAGCAGTACTTC
v_gene: TRBV4-1; d_gene: TRBD1; j_gene: TRBJ2-7; abundance: NA; CDR3aa: CASSKDRVGSYEQYF; CDR3nt: TGCGCCAGCAGCAAAGACAGGGTAGGATCCTACGAGCAGTACTTC
v_gene: TRBV9; d_gene: NA; j_gene: TRBJ1-3; abundance: NA; CDR3aa: CASSWNGNTIYF; CDR3nt: TGTGCCAGCAGCTGGAATGGAAACACCATATATTTT
v_gene: TRBV7-9; d_gene: NA; j_gene: TRBJ2-1; abundance: NA; CDR3aa: CASSAWGSREYNEQFF; CDR3nt: TGTGCCAGCAGCGCCTGGGGGAGCAGGGAGTACAATGAGCAGTTCTTC
v_gene: TRBV6-6; d_gene: NA; j_gene: TRBJ1-2; abundance: NA; CDR3aa: CASSSDGALNYGYTF; CDR3nt: TGTGCCAGCAGTAGCGACGGCGCCCTTAACTATGGCTACACCTTC
v_gene: TRBV2; d_gene: NA; j_gene: TRBJ2-6; abundance: NA; CDR3aa: CASSKGSDFPLSGANVLTF; CDR3nt: TGTGCCAGCAGTAAAGGGTCGGACTTTCCTCTCTCTGGGGCCAACGTCCTGACTTTC
v_gene: TRBV27; d_gene: TRBD1; j_gene: TRBJ1-5; abundance: NA; CDR3aa: CASSLGQGHQPQHF; CDR3nt: TGTGCCAGCAGTCTAGGACAGGGTCATCAGCCCCAGCATTTT
v_gene: TRBV7-2; d_gene: NA; j_gene: TRBJ2-1; abundance: NA; CDR3aa: CASSLMGPFDEQFF; CDR3nt: TGTGCCAGCAGCTTAATGGGTCCCTTCGATGAGCAGTTCTTC
v_gene: TRBV6-1; d_gene: TRBD1; j_gene: TRBJ1-2; abundance: NA; CDR3aa: CASSEGVTGGAGYGYTF; CDR3nt: TGTGCCAGCAGTGAAGGGGTGACAGGGGGCGCAGGGTATGGCTACACCTTC
v_gene: TRBV7-6; d_gene: NA; j_gene: TRBJ1-2; abundance: NA; CDR3aa: CASSLGQTESGSAEGYTF; CDR3nt: TGTGCCAGCAGCTTAGGCCAGACAGAATCTGGGAGCGCGGAGGGCTACACCTTC
v_gene: TRBV5-5; d_gene: TRBD1; j_gene: TRBJ2-3; abundance: NA; CDR3aa: CASSFFGTVTDTQYF; CDR3nt: TGTGCCAGCAGCTTTTTTGGGACAGTGACAGATACGCAGTATTTT
v_gene: TRBV28; d_gene: NA; j_gene: TRBJ1-1; abundance: NA; CDR3aa: CASSLSRGSTEAFF; CDR3nt: TGTGCCAGCAGTTTATCCCGGGGCTCCACTGAAGCTTTCTTT
v_gene: TRBV4-1; d_gene: TRBD2; j_gene: TRBJ2-7; abundance: NA; CDR3aa: CATGSGSGVSYEQYF; CDR3nt: TGCGCCACAGGAAGCGGGAGCGGCGTCTCCTACGAGCAGTACTTC
v_gene: TRBV4-1; d_gene: TRBD2; j_gene: TRBJ2-7; abundance: NA; CDR3aa: CASSQDQGTSGYEQYF; CDR3nt: TGCGCCAGCAGCCAAGATCAAGGGACTAGCGGCTACGAGCAGTACTTC
v_gene: TRBV2; d_gene: NA; j_gene: TRBJ1-4; abundance: NA; CDR3aa: CASSEVGTSTEKLFF; CDR3nt: TGTGCCAGCAGTGAAGTAGGCACTAGCACTGAAAAACTGTTTTTT
v_gene: TRBV6-6; d_gene: NA; j_gene: TRBJ2-1; abundance: NA; CDR3aa: CASSGQGADEQFF; CDR3nt: TGTGCCAGCAGTGGGCAGGGTGCCGATGAGCAGTTCTTC
v_gene: TRBV11-2; d_gene: TRBD1; j_gene: TRBJ2-6; abundance: NA; CDR3aa: CASSLGQGTGANVLTF; CDR3nt: TGTGCCAGCAGCTTAGGACAGGGGACTGGGGCCAACGTCCTGACTTTC
v_gene: TRBV7-3; d_gene: TRBD2; j_gene: TRBJ2-7; abundance: NA; CDR3aa: CASSLIGGGEQYF; CDR3nt: TGTGCCAGCAGCTTAATCGGCGGGGGCGAGCAGTACTTC
v_gene: TRBV30; d_gene: NA; j_gene: TRBJ2-1; abundance: NA; CDR3aa: CACPLKALGGEQFF; CDR3nt: TGTGCCTGCCCTCTGAAAGCCCTAGGCGGTGAGCAGTTCTTC